One sample yielded the 7 T cell receptor beta chains listed below, sequenced in a study of blood T cell repertoires in COVID-19. Some clones are missing from TCRdb's copy, which holds only in-frame ones; the method was immunoSEQ multiplex PCR. The sample lists around 95,000 clones; approximately 84% were seen once. The sample taken for sequencing was peripheral blood. These receptors came from a man aged 30 to 39 in a cohort sampled during active COVID-19.

Only a few counts were recorded for this clone. The chain uses TRBV6-1 and TRBJ1-5; D is unclear. V dropped 2 bases and J dropped 3 bases, with 5 bases sitting between them. This CDR3 comprises 13 residues. CDR1 and CDR2 (germline): MNHNS, SASEGT. The CDR3 loop reads CASSERLNQPQHF. Here the CDR3 DNA reads TGTGCCAGCAGTGAAAGACTCAATCAGCCCCAGCATTTT.

This clone has only one observation. This chain links TRBV18 with TRBJ1-1, with 7 bases identical to TRBD1. V dropped 5 bases and J dropped 7; count of bases not matched to a gene: 10. The CDR3 totals 14 residues. The germline V gene has CDR1 KGHSH and CDR2 LQKENI. The CDR3 region has the DNA TGTGCCAGCTCAACGAAGCAGGGGGTGGGTGAAGCTTTCTTT. Translating it yields CASSTKQGVGEAFF.

This rearrangement joins TRBV6-6 to TRBJ1-2; TRBD1 agrees at 9 bases. The CDR3 extends over 15 amino acids. V dropped 7 bases and J dropped 2; count of bases not matched to a gene: 8. Germline V lookup: CDR1 MNHNY, CDR2 SVGAGI (reference sequence). In DNA, the CDR3 is TGTGCCAGCACCCGGGACAGGGAAGGAAACTATGGCTACACCTTC. Translating gives CASTRDREGNYGYTF.

A word on this clone: At one boundary the junction diverges from the germline segment, which might be a read error. This chain uses TRBV30 with TRBJ1-5, with D hard to call. The germline gives CDR1 GTSNPN, CDR2 SVGIG (reference sequence). The CDR3 runs to 12 residues. This CDR3 is CAGRVENQPQHF. For the CDR3, the DNA is TGTGCCGGGAGGGTCGAGAATCAGCCCCAGCATTTT.

The rearrangement links TRBV10-3 to TRBJ2-1, with 7 bases matching TRBD2. Germline lookup yields CDR1 ENHRY and CDR2 SYGVKD. J lost 5 bases, V lost 6 bases, and 10 bases had no gene match. This CDR3 has 15 residues. The CDR3 sequence: CAISGTGGVDNEQFF. The CDR3 coding sequence is TGTGCCATCAGCGGGACTGGGGGGGTGGACAATGAGCAGTTCTTC.

The chain links TRBV29-1 to TRBJ2-3; 7 nucleotides line up with TRBD1. This CDR3 region has 14 residues. Germline trimming cut 1 base from V and 4 bases from J; bases unmatched to any gene: 5. The germline V gene encodes CDR1 SQVTM and CDR2 ANQGSEA. CDR3 amino acids: CSVEGQGSPDTQYF. In nucleotides, the CDR3 is TGCAGCGTTGAAGGACAGGGTAGCCCAGATACGCAGTATTTT.

CDR3 sequence: CASSEQGANQPQHF. CDR3 in DNA: TGTGCCAGTAGTGAACAGGGGGCTAATCAGCCCCAGCATTTT. V and J are TRBV19 and TRBJ1-5; 9 nucleotides align to TRBD1. The germline V gene encodes CDR1 LNHDA and CDR2 SQIVND (reference sequence). The ends lost 5 bases at V and 4 bases at J; junction bases unmatched: 3. This CDR3 is built from 14 residues.